Each of the 9 T cell receptor beta chains below was sequenced from the same sample in a study of graft-versus-host responses after intestinal transplantation. Method: immunoSEQ multiplex PCR; TCRdb's copy keeps in-frame clones and lacks some. The top ten clones hold approximately 5% of a sample with roughly 5,400 clones, approximately 28% of them seen once. Sequencing was performed on alloreactive CD4+ T cells from a mixed lymphocyte reaction culture, taken before transplantation. Sample subset: CFSE-low proliferating T cells sorted from roughly six-day pre-transplant mixed lymphocyte reaction (GvH or HvG direction). Source of these receptors: a human patient who was an organ donor for intestinal transplantation.

The gene calls are TRBV2 and TRBJ2-5, with D hard to call. The CDR3 has 13 residues. V shed 11 bases and J shed 2 bases, with 15 bases lying between them. The V gene's germline CDR1 is SNHLY and CDR2 FYNNEI. The CDR3 protein is CASLRRRQETQYF. CDR3 DNA: TGTGCCTCCCTAAGGCGAAGGCAAGAGACCCAGTACTTC. The entire variable domain, with the rest obtained from reference TRBV2 and TRBJ2-5, is as follows: EPEVTQTPSHQVTQMGQEVILRCVPISNHLYFYWYRQILGQKVEFLVSFYNNEISEKSEIFDDQFSVERPDGSNFTLKIRSTKLEDSAMYFCASLRRRQETQYFGPGTRLLVL.

The chain recombines TRBV7-9 with TRBJ1-5; weak D call: TRBD1 (5 bases). Per germline, CDR1 SEHNR and CDR2 FQNEAQ (reference sequence). Trimming left V 2 bases short and J 3 bases short, with 8 bases between. This CDR3 contains 14 residues. The CDR3 bases are TGTGCCAGCAGCTTAAGCGGGGCCAATCAGCCCCAGCATTTT. Translation gives CASSLSGANQPQHF.

In this sample, this clone turned up once. The chain employs TRBV15 and TRBJ1-2; D not resolved. Germline V lookup: CDR1 LNHNV, CDR2 YYDKDF (reference sequence). The V gene lost 0 bases and the J gene lost 3 bases, with 8 bases spanning the gap. The CDR3 runs to 14 residues. This chain's CDR3 is CATSRDPAYYGYTF. The CDR3 DNA reads as TGTGCCACCAGCAGAGATCCGGCCTACTATGGCTACACCTTC.

This clone has only a few counts. The chain has TRBV6-5 and TRBJ2-2; no clear D. The germline V and J ends were trimmed by 2 bases and 2 bases, with 0 bases remaining between them. Germline values: CDR1 MNHEY, CDR2 SVGAGI. CDR3 length: 12 amino acids. In nucleotides, the CDR3 is TGTGCCAGCAGTTACAACACCGGGGAGCTGTTTTTT. Residues: CASSYNTGELFF.

In this sample, this clone turned up a few times. The chain employs TRBV5-4 and TRBJ1-1; tentative D call: TRBD1 (5 bases). Germline CDR1 and CDR2: SGHNT and YYREEE (reference sequence). The V end lost 2 bases, the J end lost 4 bases, and 9 bases lay between the germline ends. The CDR3 contains 13 residues. CDR3 in amino acids: CASSLVGATEAFF. The CDR3 DNA sequence: TGTGCCAGCAGCTTAGTCGGGGCCACTGAAGCTTTCTTT.

The V call is TRBV6-5, the J call TRBJ2-7, with 9 bases matching TRBD1. With V trimmed by 6 bases and J by 6 bases, 0 bases remained unmatched. CDR3 length equals 11 residues. The germline CDR1 and CDR2 sequences are MNHEY and SVGAGI. The CDR3 here is CASRTGGEQYF. The CDR3, as DNA: TGTGCCAGCAGGACAGGGGGCGAGCAGTACTTC.

The chain links TRBV5-1 to TRBJ2-5; 8 bases are shared with TRBD1. The germline gives CDR1 SGHRS, CDR2 YFSETQ. The CDR3 contains 15 residues. Unmatched junction bases numbered 8, after V lost 3 bases and J lost 4 bases. CDR3 protein: CASSSFGQGGETQYF. The DNA for the CDR3 is TGCGCCAGCAGCTCGTTCGGACAGGGCGGAGAGACCCAGTACTTC.

This clone showed up just a few times. The J gene is TRBJ2-3, the V gene TRBV4-1; TRBD1 agrees at 8 bases. Germline CDR1 reads MGHRA; CDR2 reads YSYEKL. The CDR3 has 15 residues. The V and J ends lost 0 bases and 1 base, in that order; junction bases with no gene match: 0. CDR3 sequence: CASSQDRGRTDTQYF. The CDR3 bases are TGCGCCAGCAGCCAAGACAGGGGGCGCACAGATACGCAGTATTTT.

This clone was counted a few times. The chain carries TRBV7-2 and TRBJ1-5; 9 positions match TRBD1. The V gene end was trimmed by 5 bases and the J gene end by 5 bases; junction bases not matched to a gene: 10. The CDR3 has 16 residues. Germline-derived CDR1 and CDR2 are SGHTA and FQGNSA. The CDR3 sequence is CASSPLGTGIDQPQHF. DNA for the CDR3: TGTGCCAGCAGCCCTCTTGGGACAGGGATCGATCAGCCCCAGCATTTT.